This is a list of T cell receptor beta chains from one sample in a study of T cell responses to AZD1222 COVID-19 vaccine. Here immunoSEQ multiplex PCR was the method, and the copy in TCRdb shows in-frame clones only, minus some. The table has about 100,000 clones, about 92% seen once; the top ten hold 0.95% to 1.5%. This material consisted of peripheral blood, taken on day 0 of AZD1222 vaccination. The source of these receptors is an adult in good health. CDR3s leave out the opening cysteine and the closing phenylalanine or tryptophan. D genes are given only for firm matches. A clone size is listed for some rows: how often the clone was seen (once, few, many), or a class if it is expanded.

AWSPQGAGEAF | TRBJ1-1 | . | TRBD1 | 11 | TRBV30
ASSRGAGQETQY | TRBJ2-5 | . | . | 12 | TRBV6-1
ASSAQGAGTEAF | TRBJ1-1 | . | . | 12 | TRBV9
ASSWGLAGVYEQY | TRBJ2-7 | . | TRBD2 | 13 | TRBV5-1
ASSSRGAVEAF | TRBJ1-1 | . | . | 11 | TRBV6-2/TRBV6-3
ASSPGGGQANYGYT | TRBJ1-2 | few | TRBD1 | 14 | TRBV7-2
ASSVGTSGSSYNEQF | TRBJ2-1 | . | TRBD2 | 15 | TRBV9
ASSFLAGQPQH | TRBJ1-5 | medium-sized | . | 11 | TRBV5-8
ASSLDGFVSTDTQY | TRBJ2-3 | . | . | 14 | TRBV5-1
ASSKTPDLFSGANVLT | TRBJ2-6 | . | . | 16 | TRBV5-5
ASSDLELGLAVQETQY | TRBJ2-5 | . | TRBD2 | 16 | TRBV6-1
ASSSGTSGTDTQY | TRBJ2-3 | . | TRBD2 | 13 | TRBV27
ASSLGQLYGYT | TRBJ1-2 | . | . | 11 | TRBV5-1
ASSHRDRGFFGYT | TRBJ1-2 | . | TRBD1 | 13 | TRBV13
ASKVEGSNYGYT | TRBJ1-2 | . | . | 12 | TRBV2
ASSAGPNTEAF | TRBJ1-1 | once | . | 11 | TRBV12-3/TRBV12-4
ASSPQGLSGNTIY | TRBJ1-3 | . | TRBD1 | 13 | TRBV7-9
ASSDTPDGPHGYT | TRBJ1-2 | . | . | 13 | TRBV6-4
ASSQHRAAGELF | TRBJ2-2 | . | . | 12 | TRBV4-3
ASSAYRGSGNTIY | TRBJ1-3 | . | TRBD1 | 13 | TRBV19